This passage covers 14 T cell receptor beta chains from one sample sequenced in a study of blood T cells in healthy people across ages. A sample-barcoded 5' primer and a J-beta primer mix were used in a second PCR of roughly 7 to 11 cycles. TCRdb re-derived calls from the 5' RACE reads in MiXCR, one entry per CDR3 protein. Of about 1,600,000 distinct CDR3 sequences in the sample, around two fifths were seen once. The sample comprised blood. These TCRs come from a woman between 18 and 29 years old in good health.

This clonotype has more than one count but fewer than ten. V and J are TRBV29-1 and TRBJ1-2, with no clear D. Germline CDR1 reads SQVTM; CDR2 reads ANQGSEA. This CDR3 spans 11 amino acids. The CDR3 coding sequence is TGCAGTGGGTTGGGGAACTATGGCTACACCTTC. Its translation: CSGLGNYGYTF.

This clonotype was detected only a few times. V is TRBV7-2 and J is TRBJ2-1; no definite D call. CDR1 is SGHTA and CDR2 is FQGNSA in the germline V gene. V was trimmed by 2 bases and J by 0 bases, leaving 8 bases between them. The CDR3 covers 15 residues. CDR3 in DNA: TGTGCCAGCAGCTTAAGCTGGAGCTCCTACAATGAGCAGTTCTTC. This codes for CASSLSWSSYNEQFF. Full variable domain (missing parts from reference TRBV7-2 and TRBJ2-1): GAGVSQSPSNKVTEKGKDVELRCDPISGHTALYWYRQSLGQGLEFLIYFQGNSAPDKSGLPSDRFSAERTGGSVSTLTIQRTQQEDSAVYLCASSLSWSSYNEQFFGPGTRLTVL.

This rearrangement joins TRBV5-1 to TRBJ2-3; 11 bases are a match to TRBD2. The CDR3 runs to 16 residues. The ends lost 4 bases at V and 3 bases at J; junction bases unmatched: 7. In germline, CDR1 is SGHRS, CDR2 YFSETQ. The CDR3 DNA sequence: TGCGCCAGCAGCGCAACTAGCGGGGGTGTGACAGATACGCAGTATTTT. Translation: CASSATSGGVTDTQYF. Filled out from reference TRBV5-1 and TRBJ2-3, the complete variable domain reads KAGVTQTPRYLIKTRGQQVTLSCSPISGHRSVSWYQQTPGQGLQFLFEYFSETQRNKGNFPGRFSGRQFSNSRSEMNVSTLELGDSALYLCASSATSGGVTDTQYFGPGTRLTVL.

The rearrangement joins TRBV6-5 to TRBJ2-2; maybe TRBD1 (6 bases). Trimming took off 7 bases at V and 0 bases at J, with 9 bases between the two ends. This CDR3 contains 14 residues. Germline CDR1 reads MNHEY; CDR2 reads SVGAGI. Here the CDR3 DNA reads TGTGCCAGCAAGGGGGTCGCGAACACCGGGGAGCTGTTTTTT. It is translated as CASKGVANTGELFF.

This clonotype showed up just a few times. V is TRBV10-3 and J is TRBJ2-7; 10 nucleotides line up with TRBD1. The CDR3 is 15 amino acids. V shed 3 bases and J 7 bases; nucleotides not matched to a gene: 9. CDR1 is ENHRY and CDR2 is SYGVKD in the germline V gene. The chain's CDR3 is CAISDPGTGVWEQYF. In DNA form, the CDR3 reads TGTGCCATCAGTGACCCCGGGACAGGGGTTTGGGAGCAGTACTTC.

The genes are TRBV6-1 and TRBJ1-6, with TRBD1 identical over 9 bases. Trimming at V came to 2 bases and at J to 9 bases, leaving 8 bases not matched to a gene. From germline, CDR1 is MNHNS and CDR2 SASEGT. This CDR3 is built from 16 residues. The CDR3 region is CASSEYGGQGVSPLHF. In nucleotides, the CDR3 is TGTGCCAGCAGTGAATACGGGGGACAGGGTGTTTCACCCCTCCACTTT.

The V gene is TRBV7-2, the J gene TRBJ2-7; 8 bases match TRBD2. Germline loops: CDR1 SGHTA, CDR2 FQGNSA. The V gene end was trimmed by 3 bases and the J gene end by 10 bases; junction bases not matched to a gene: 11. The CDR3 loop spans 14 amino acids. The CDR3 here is CASSFSGLAGYQYF. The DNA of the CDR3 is TGTGCCAGCAGCTTCTCCGGTCTAGCGGGTTACCAGTACTTC. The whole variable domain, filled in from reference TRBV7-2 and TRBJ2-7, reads GAGVSQSPSNKVTEKGKDVELRCDPISGHTALYWYRQSLGQGLEFLIYFQGNSAPDKSGLPSDRFSAERTGGSVSTLTIQRTQQEDSAVYLCASSFSGLAGYQYFGPGTRLTVT.

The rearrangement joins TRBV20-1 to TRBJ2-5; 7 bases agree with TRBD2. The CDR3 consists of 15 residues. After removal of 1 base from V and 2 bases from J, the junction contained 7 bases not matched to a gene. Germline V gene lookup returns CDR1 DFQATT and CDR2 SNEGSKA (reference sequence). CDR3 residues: CSARGELALQETQYF. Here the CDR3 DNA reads TGCAGTGCTAGAGGGGAACTAGCGCTTCAAGAGACCCAGTACTTC.

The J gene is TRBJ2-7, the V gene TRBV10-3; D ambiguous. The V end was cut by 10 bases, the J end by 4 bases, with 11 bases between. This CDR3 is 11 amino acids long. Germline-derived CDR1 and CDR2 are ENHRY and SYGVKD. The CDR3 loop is CATMGRYEQYF. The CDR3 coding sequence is TGTGCCACCATGGGAAGATACGAGCAGTACTTC.

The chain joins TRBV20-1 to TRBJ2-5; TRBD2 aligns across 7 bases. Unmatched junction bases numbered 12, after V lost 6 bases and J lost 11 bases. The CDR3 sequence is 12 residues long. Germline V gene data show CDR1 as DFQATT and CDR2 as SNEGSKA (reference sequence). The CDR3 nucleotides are TGCAGTGCCCGGGGGGTGAACAATGAGCAGTACTTC. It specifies CSARGVNNEQYF.

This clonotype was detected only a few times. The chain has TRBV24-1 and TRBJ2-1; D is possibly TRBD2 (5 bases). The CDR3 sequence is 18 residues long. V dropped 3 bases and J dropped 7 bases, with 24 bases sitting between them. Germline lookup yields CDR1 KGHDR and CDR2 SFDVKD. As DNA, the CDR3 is TGTGCCACCAGTGATCAGTGGAGAGGGAACAGACGAAGGAATGAGCAGTTCTTC. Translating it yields CATSDQWRGNRRRNEQFF.

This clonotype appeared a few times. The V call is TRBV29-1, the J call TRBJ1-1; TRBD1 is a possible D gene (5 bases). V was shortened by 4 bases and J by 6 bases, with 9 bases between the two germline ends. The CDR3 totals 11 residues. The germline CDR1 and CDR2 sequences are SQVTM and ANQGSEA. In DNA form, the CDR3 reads TGCAGCGTTGTAGGGGCGGCTGAAGCTTTCTTT. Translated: CSVVGAAEAFF.

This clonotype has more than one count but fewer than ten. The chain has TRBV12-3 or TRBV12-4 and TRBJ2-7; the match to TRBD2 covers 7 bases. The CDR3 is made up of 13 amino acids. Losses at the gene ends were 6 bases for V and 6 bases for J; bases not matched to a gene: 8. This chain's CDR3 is CASRGGWLVEQYF. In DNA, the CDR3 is TGTGCCAGCAGGGGAGGGTGGCTCGTCGAGCAGTACTTC.

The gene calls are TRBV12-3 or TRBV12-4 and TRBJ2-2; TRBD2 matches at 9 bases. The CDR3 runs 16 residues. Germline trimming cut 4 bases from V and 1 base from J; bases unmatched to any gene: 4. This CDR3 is CASSYSGGRNTGELFF. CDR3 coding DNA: TGTGCCAGCAGTTATAGCGGGGGCCGGAACACCGGGGAGCTGTTTTTT.